The 20 T cell receptor beta chains presented below share a single source sample, sequenced in a study of blood T cell repertoires in COVID-19. Using immunoSEQ multiplex PCR, the repertoire was profiled, and TCRdb retains in-frame clones only, with some absent. The sample carries roughly 6,100 clones, around 91% recorded once. The sample taken for sequencing was peripheral blood. The receptors were gathered from a human donor in a cohort sampled during active COVID-19.

The chain carries TRBV28 and TRBJ2-1; 14 bases are shared with TRBD2. Germline lookup yields CDR1 MDHEN and CDR2 SYDVKM. The CDR3 has 15 amino acids. J lost 7 bases, V lost 6 bases, and 5 bases had no gene match. The CDR3 spells CASSEGTSGSNEQFF. The DNA for the CDR3 is TGTGCCAGCAGCGAGGGGACTAGCGGGAGTAATGAGCAGTTCTTC.

This chain connects TRBV28 to TRBJ2-7, with 7 bases aligning to TRBD2. Losses at the gene ends were 8 bases for V and 6 bases for J; bases not matched to a gene: 13. The V gene's germline CDR1 is MDHEN and CDR2 SYDVKM. This CDR3 region has 14 residues. The CDR3 reads CASALWGRAIEQYF. DNA for the CDR3: TGTGCCAGCGCCCTGTGGGGGAGGGCCATCGAGCAGTACTTC.

The chain has TRBV11-2 and TRBJ2-7; weak D call: TRBD2 (5 bases). The CDR3 has 14 amino acids. Germline-derived CDR1 and CDR2 are SGHAT and FQNNGV. The germline V and J ends were trimmed by 7 bases and 2 bases, with 15 bases remaining between them. CDR3 protein: CASTSGLRPYEQYF. The CDR3 DNA follows: TGTGCCAGCACATCCGGACTGAGACCCTACGAGCAGTACTTC. The whole variable domain, remainder taken from reference TRBV11-2 and TRBJ2-7, is EAGVAQSPRYKIIEKRQSVAFWCNPISGHATLYWYQQILGQGPKLLIQFQNNGVVDDSQLPKDRFSAERLKGVDSTLKIQPAKLEDSAVYLCASTSGLRPYEQYFGPGTRLTVT.

This chain uses TRBV28 with TRBJ2-1; 14 positions agree with TRBD2. Trimming cost V 8 bases and J 0 bases; bases outside gene matches: 24. The CDR3 has 23 residues. Germline values: CDR1 MDHEN, CDR2 SYDVKM. This CDR3 is CASALRLGLAGGPTQSSYNEQFF. As DNA, the CDR3 is TGTGCCAGCGCACTGAGGCTCGGACTAGCGGGAGGACCAACCCAAAGCTCCTACAATGAGCAGTTCTTC.

This chain connects TRBV6-1 to TRBJ1-2, with a tentative D call TRBD1 (5 bases). Deletions cut 3 bases from V and 4 bases from J, with 12 bases between. The CDR3 length is 14 residues. The germline CDR1 and CDR2 sequences are MNHNS and SASEGT. The CDR3 sequence is CASSDPGDLYGYTF. The CDR3 bases are TGTGCCAGCAGTGATCCGGGGGACCTCTATGGCTACACCTTC.

The V and J genes are TRBV20-1 and TRBJ1-1; D gene unclear. Trimming removed 4 bases at V and 11 bases at J, with 14 bases between. The length of the CDR3 is 11 residues. Per the germline V gene, CDR1 is DFQATT and CDR2 is SNEGSKA (reference sequence). CDR3 sequence: CSANELPGAFF. The CDR3 DNA follows: TGCAGTGCTAACGAGCTCCCCGGGGCTTTCTTT.

The chain is built from TRBV9 and TRBJ1-2, with D unresolved. The germline gives CDR1 SGDLS, CDR2 YYNGEE. Trimming took off 3 bases at V and 1 base at J, with 13 bases between the two ends. The CDR3 is 15 amino acids. The CDR3 spells CASSGEVIDNYGYTF. The DNA of the CDR3 is TGTGCCAGCAGCGGCGAAGTGATTGATAACTATGGCTACACCTTC.

The chain is built from TRBV9 and TRBJ2-3, with 8 positions matching TRBD2. The V gene's germline CDR1 is SGDLS and CDR2 YYNGEE. With 0 bases clipped from V and 3 bases from J, the junction kept 6 bases outside the gene matches. The CDR3 runs to 16 residues. CDR3: CASSVEAGVGTDTQYF. The CDR3 nucleotides are TGTGCCAGCAGCGTAGAAGCGGGAGTCGGAACAGATACGCAGTATTTT.

CDR3 nucleotide sequence: TGTGCCAGCTCACCACCTTTAGGACAGGGGGCGGGGGAGCAGTACTTC. Amino acids: CASSPPLGQGAGEQYF. The chain combines TRBV18 with TRBJ2-7; TRBD1 matches at 11 bases. The CDR3 spans 16 residues. The ends lost 0 bases at V and 7 bases at J; junction bases unmatched: 8. CDR1 and CDR2 (germline): KGHSH, LQKENI.

The chain carries TRBV5-4 and TRBJ1-2, with 7 positions matching TRBD1. V shed 4 bases and J 4 bases; nucleotides not matched to a gene: 4. The CDR3 runs 13 residues. CDR1 is SGHNT and CDR2 is YYREEE in the germline V gene (reference sequence). Here the CDR3 reads CASSPDRVYGYTF. CDR3 in DNA: TGTGCCAGCAGCCCAGACAGGGTCTATGGCTACACCTTC. Complete variable domain (other parts from reference TRBV5-4 and TRBJ1-2): ETGVTQSPTHLIKTRGQQVTLRCSSQSGHNTVSWYQQALGQGPQFIFQYYREEENGRGNFPPRFSGLQFPNYSSELNVNALELDDSALYLCASSPDRVYGYTFGSGTRLTVV.

V is TRBV7-2 and J is TRBJ2-5; D ambiguous. Trimming shortened V by 5 bases and J by 5 bases, and 9 bases separated the two germline ends. The CDR3 has 12 amino acids. The germline CDR1 and CDR2 sequences are SGHTA and FQGNSA. Written as DNA, the CDR3 is TGTGCCAGCAGCGTCAACTGGGAGACCCAGTACTTC. Translated: CASSVNWETQYF.

The chain recombines TRBV6-4 with TRBJ2-3, with 8 bases aligning to TRBD2. Germline V gene sequence: CDR1 MRHNA, CDR2 SNTAGT. V shed 8 bases, J shed 4 bases, and the junction held 8 bases outside the gene matches. The CDR3 has 14 residues. The CDR3 DNA follows: TGTGCCAGCGGAGCGGGAGAAGGGTCAGATACGCAGTATTTT. This codes for CASGAGEGSDTQYF.

This chain links TRBV27 with TRBJ2-3, with 11 bases aligning to TRBD2. Unmatched junction bases numbered 12, after V lost 1 base and J lost 0 bases. The CDR3 spans 20 residues. Germline V gene sequence: CDR1 MNHEY, CDR2 SMNVEV (reference sequence). This CDR3 reads CASSLYFRLAGGLSTDTQYF. The CDR3 region has the DNA TGTGCCAGCAGTTTATACTTCCGGCTAGCGGGGGGACTGAGCACAGATACGCAGTATTTT.

The chain carries TRBV13 and TRBJ2-7, with 10 positions matching TRBD2. The germline gives CDR1 PRHDT, CDR2 FYEKMQ (reference sequence). The CDR3 extends over 18 amino acids. Trimming removed 3 bases from V and 6 bases from J; junction bases left unmatched: 17. The CDR3 nucleotides are TGTGCCAGCAGCTTTTCGGGACTAGCGTTCGGAGGTATGTTCGAGCAGTACTTC. As protein: CASSFSGLAFGGMFEQYF. Full variable domain (rest looked up from reference TRBV13 and TRBJ2-7): AAGVIQSPRHLIKEKRETATLKCYPIPRHDTVYWYQQGPGQDPQFLISFYEKMQSDKGSIPDRFSAQQFSDYHSELNMSSLELGDSALYFCASSFSGLAFGGMFEQYFGPGTRLTVT.

CDR3 in amino acids: CASSQGLLRTEAFF. CDR3 bases: TGTGCCAGCAGTCAGGGCCTCCTCCGAACTGAAGCTTTCTTT. The V gene is TRBV6-2 or TRBV6-3, the J gene TRBJ1-1; TRBD1 might be the D (5 bases). The CDR3 has 14 residues. V lost 5 bases and J lost 5, with 15 bases in between. Germline values: CDR1 MNHEY, CDR2 SVGEGT.

Judged by abundance, this clone is large. The chain joins TRBV12-5 to TRBJ2-5; D is perhaps TRBD2 (5 bases). Germline V gene lookup returns CDR1 LGHNT and CDR2 FRNRAP. V lost 2 bases, J lost 5 bases, and 12 bases lay in between. The CDR3 has 14 amino acids. The CDR3 sequence is CASGLSALAETQYF. CDR3 DNA sequence: TGTGCTAGTGGTTTGAGCGCCCTAGCCGAGACCCAGTACTTC.

The V and J genes are TRBV28 and TRBJ1-3; D unresolved. The CDR3 totals 15 residues. Germline CDR1 is MDHEN and CDR2 is SYDVKM. V dropped 1 base and J dropped 0 bases, with 7 bases sitting between them. In DNA, the CDR3 is TGTGCCAGCAGTTTATATCAGTACTCTGGAAACACCATATATTTT. As protein: CASSLYQYSGNTIYF.

The V and J genes are TRBV3-1 (or the pseudogene TRBV3-2) and TRBJ2-7, with D possibly being TRBD2 (6 bases). This CDR3 comprises 13 residues. Deletions cut 3 bases from V and 6 bases from J, with 12 bases between. Per the germline V gene, CDR1 is LGHDT and CDR2 is YNNKEL (reference sequence). CDR3 sequence (DNA): TGTGCCAGCAGCCAGAGACTAGACAGCGAGCAGTACTTC. Protein: CASSQRLDSEQYF.

The chain joins TRBV25-1 to TRBJ1-2; 9 positions agree with TRBD1. V was clipped by 4 bases and J by 8 bases; unmatched bases: 8. Germline V gene lookup returns CDR1 MGHDK and CDR2 SYGVNS. The CDR3 has 14 residues. The CDR3, as DNA: TGTGCCAGCAGTGCTGACAGGGGGATTCAGGGCTACACCTTC. Its protein product is CASSADRGIQGYTF.

Of note for this clone: One end of the junction is discordant with germline, which a read error may explain. The chain recombines TRBV6-5 with TRBJ1-5, with D possibly being TRBD1 (5 bases). CDR1 and CDR2 from the germline V gene are MNHEY and SVGAGI. This CDR3 region has 14 residues. The CDR3 DNA reads as TGTGCCAGCAGTGACTCGGGGGGTAATCAGCCCCAGCATTTT. This gives the protein CASSDSGGNQPQHF.